This T cell receptor beta chain appears in the sequencing data of a study of T-cell memory formation after mild COVID-19. The wider study: The study found TCR clusters largely donor specific. Study observations and caveats: Certain responding clones were present in pre-infection memory, suggesting participation of cross-reactive memory. CD4+ contracting clones lay mainly in CM and EM, CD8+ ones in EMRA.

Trimming removed 3 bases from V and 5 bases from J; junction bases left unmatched: 13. Germline CDR1 reads DFQATT; CDR2 reads SNEGSKA (reference sequence). The length of the CDR3 is 15 residues. About this clonotype itself: Its antigen is unidentified.

The TCR alpha and TCR beta cDNA libraries, bearing sample barcodes and UMIs, were generated by 5'RACE using constant-segment primers. TCRdb reanalysed the 5' RACE reads using MiXCR and keeps one entry per CDR3 protein. The sample lists 110,000 to 150,000 distinct CDR3 sequences, roughly 24% seen once, with roughly 25% in the top ten. The chain combines TRBV20-1 with TRBJ2-7; 7 nucleotides line up with TRBD2. The specimen was PBMCs or a T cell subset sorted from them (not recorded which). This receptor was identified in an adult woman who had mild COVID-19 (a few samples of this study predate the infection). Cell type and time point are not known. The CDR3 spells CSARTSGARGDEQYF. The CDR3 DNA sequence: TGCAGTGCTAGGACCAGCGGGGCTAGGGGTGACGAGCAGTACTTC.